This T cell receptor (beta chain) is drawn from a study of blood T cell repertoires in COVID-19. Study-wide context: Sample material is recorded as cDNA or gDNA derived from T cells, B-cell-depleted T cells, or PBMCs.

The CDR3 totals 15 residues. The trim removed 0 bases at V and 5 bases at J, leaving 3 bases unmatched. The V gene's germline CDR1 is SGDLS and CDR2 YYNGEE. Authors' data handling: Amplification of reference gene primers provided the estimated nucleated cell counts. Profiling relied on immunoSEQ multiplex PCR, and the TCRdb table lists in-frame clones only, not all of them. V and J calls and clone size are given by that table; D and trimming were obtained from the DNA. The sample records approximately 220,000 clones, about 87% being singletons. All enrollees were about 18 to 95 years old and from about two dozen US areas.

The chain is built from TRBV9 and TRBJ2-1; 9 nucleotides line up with TRBD2. This TCR was sampled from a man aged 25-45 years who had recovered from COVID-19. Source material: PBMCs or T cells enriched from blood (not recorded which). In DNA form, the CDR3 reads TGTGCCAGCAGCGTAGGGGCGGGGGGGCACAATGAGCAGTTCTTC. Its protein is CASSVGAGGHNEQFF. Filled out from reference TRBV9 and TRBJ2-1, the complete variable domain reads DSGVTQTPKHLITATGQRVTLRCSPRSGDLSVYWYQQSLDQGLQFLIQYYNGEERAKGNILERFSAQQFPDLHSELNLSSLELGDSALYFCASSVGAGGHNEQFFGPGTRLTVL.